The source of this T cell receptor beta chain is a study of blood T cell repertoires in COVID-19. At the level of the study: Italy, Spain and the United States were the sources of the convalescent and acute COVID-19 samples. In each case, the material was cDNA or gDNA derived from T cells, B-cell-depleted T cells, or PBMCs.

The CDR3 runs to 15 residues. CDR1 SGHKS and CDR2 YYEKEE come from the germline V gene (reference sequence). Trimming left V 4 bases short and J 5 bases short, with 15 bases between. As processed by the authors: Reference gene primer amplification gave estimated nucleated cell counts. Some clones are missing from TCRdb's copy, which holds only in-frame ones; the method was immunoSEQ multiplex PCR. V and J calls and clone size are as listed in that table; D and trimming were resolved from the DNA. This sample carries roughly 100,000 clones, about 88% of them seen once, and the ten largest clones take over 1.5%.

The origin of this receptor is a man older than 75 with acute or convalescent COVID-19. This chain joins TRBV5-5 and TRBJ1-4; TRBD1 might be the D (5 bases). The sequenced sample was peripheral blood. CDR3 in DNA: TGTGCCAGCAGCACCGCCTTCGCAGGGAATGAAAAACTGTTTTTT. The encoded protein is CASSTAFAGNEKLFF.